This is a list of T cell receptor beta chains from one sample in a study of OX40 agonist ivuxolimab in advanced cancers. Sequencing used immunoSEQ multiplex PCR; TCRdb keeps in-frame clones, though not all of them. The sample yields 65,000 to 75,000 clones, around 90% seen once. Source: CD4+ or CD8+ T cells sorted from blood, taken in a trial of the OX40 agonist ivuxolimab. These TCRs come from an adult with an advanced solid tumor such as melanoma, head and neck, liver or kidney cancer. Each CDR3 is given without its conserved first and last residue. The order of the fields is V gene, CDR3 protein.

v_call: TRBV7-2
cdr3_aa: ASSPRARTSADTQY

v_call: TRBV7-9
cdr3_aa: ASSLEDGYIQY

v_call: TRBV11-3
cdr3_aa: ASSPRGAAEAF

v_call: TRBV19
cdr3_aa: ATTTGGKGYT

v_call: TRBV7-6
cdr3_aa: ASSSSGTSGRIPGELF

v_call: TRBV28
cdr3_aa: ASSSTGYGGQETQY

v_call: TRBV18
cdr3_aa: ASSPPRPEETQY

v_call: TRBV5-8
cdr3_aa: ASSLFRNTGYT

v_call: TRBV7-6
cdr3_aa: ASSLGGAGANEQF

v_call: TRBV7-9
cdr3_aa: ASSLRQGMNTEAF

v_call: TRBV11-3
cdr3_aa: ASSLSGQYYEQY

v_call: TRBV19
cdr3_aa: ASSIGIGNEAF

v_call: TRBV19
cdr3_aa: ASSSLPGQGSGGPTPEGYT

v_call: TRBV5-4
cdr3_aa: ASSSVAGGNTGELF

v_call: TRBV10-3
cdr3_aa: AISDTGQGNTEAF

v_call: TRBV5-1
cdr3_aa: ASSSRQGTGELF

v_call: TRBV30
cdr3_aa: AWSGRPNQPQH

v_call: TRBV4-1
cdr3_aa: ASSSGGSGALNQPQH

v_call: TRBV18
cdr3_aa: ASSPQPGSVSNQPQH

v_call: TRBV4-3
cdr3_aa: ASSLGLTEVTEAF

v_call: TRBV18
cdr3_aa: ASSDKPGTGLSNQPQH

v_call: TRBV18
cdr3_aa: ASSPPKTGRGETQY

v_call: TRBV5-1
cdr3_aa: ASSFSGTGTDTQY

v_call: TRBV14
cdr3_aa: ASSLQTGHITEAF

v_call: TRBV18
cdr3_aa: ASSQGDTEAF

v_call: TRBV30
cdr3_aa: AWSPLPTEAF

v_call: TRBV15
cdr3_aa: ATSWGRGLRGYEQY

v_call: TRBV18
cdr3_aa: ASSPPGQGASYEQY

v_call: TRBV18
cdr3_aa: ASSTGQGGYT